Shown below are 7 T cell receptor beta chains from a single sample sequenced in a study of blood T cell repertoires in COVID-19. Clones were read by immunoSEQ multiplex PCR, and TCRdb kept only the in-frame ones, dropping some. The profile shows about 62,000 clones, roughly nine tenths of them singletons. The specimen was peripheral blood. The receptors shown here come from a woman aged 55-69 years with COVID-19, enrolled during active disease.

The chain recombines TRBV19 with TRBJ2-1; D is unresolved. V was clipped by 5 bases and J by 5 bases, with 4 bases between them. This CDR3 comprises 11 residues. Looked up from germline, CDR1 is LNHDA and CDR2 is SQIVND (reference sequence). CDR3 in amino acids: CASSLHNEQFF. The CDR3 DNA is TGTGCCAGTAGTCTTCACAATGAGCAGTTCTTC. Complete variable domain (other parts from reference TRBV19 and TRBJ2-1): DGGITQSPKYLFRKEGQNVTLSCEQNLNHDAMYWYRQDPGQGLRLIYYSQIVNDFQKGDIAEGYSVSREKKESFPLTVTSAQKNPTAFYLCASSLHNEQFFGPGTRLTVL.

The CDR3 coding sequence is TGTGCCAGCAGTTGGGGGGTGGAACAGCCCCAGCATTTT. Its protein product is CASSWGVEQPQHF. This chain joins TRBV27 and TRBJ1-5; D might be TRBD1 (5 bases). The CDR3 is made up of 13 amino acids. V dropped 4 bases and J dropped 7 bases, with 11 bases sitting between them. Looked up from germline, CDR1 is MNHEY and CDR2 is SMNVEV (reference sequence).

With respect to this clone: One junction end does not reproduce the germline sequence, and a read error may be involved. The V call is TRBV7-7, the J call TRBJ1-1, with a tentative D call TRBD1 (5 bases). The CDR3 length is 13 residues. The germline V gene has CDR1 SSHAT and CDR2 FNYEAQ (reference sequence). CDR3 DNA sequence: TGTGCTAGCAGCTTAATTGAGGCAGGGCCAGCTTTCTTT. Translated: CASSLIEAGPAFF.

In this sample, this clone turned up once. The V and J genes are TRBV25-1 and TRBJ1-1; D is unresolved. V lost 7 bases to trimming and J lost 10 bases, with 22 bases between them. The CDR3 has 14 residues. CDR1 is MGHDK and CDR2 is SYGVNS in the germline V gene. Here the CDR3 reads CASTPQEVVSGAFF. CDR3 nucleotides: TGTGCCAGCACTCCCCAGGAGGTTGTCAGTGGAGCTTTCTTT.

V gene TRBV19 combines with J gene TRBJ2-2, with 8 bases identical to TRBD2. Losses at the gene ends were 2 bases for V and 8 bases for J; bases not matched to a gene: 13. CDR3 length: 17 residues. CDR1 is LNHDA, CDR2 SQIVND, per germline (reference sequence). CDR3: CASSISGSSLGGGELFF. CDR3 coding DNA: TGTGCCAGTAGTATAAGCGGGAGTTCGTTGGGAGGGGGGGAGCTGTTTTTT. The variable domain in full, with the rest retrieved from reference TRBV19 and TRBJ2-2, is DGGITQSPKYLFRKEGQNVTLSCEQNLNHDAMYWYRQDPGQGLRLIYYSQIVNDFQKGDIAEGYSVSREKKESFPLTVTSAQKNPTAFYLCASSISGSSLGGGELFFGEGSRLTVL.

This chain joins TRBV4-3 and TRBJ1-2, with D possibly being TRBD1 (5 bases). Trimming took off 0 bases at V and 0 bases at J, with 14 bases between the two ends. Germline assignment: CDR1 LGHNA and CDR2 YSLEER. This CDR3 is 17 amino acids long. In nucleotides, the CDR3 is TGCGCCAGCAGCCAAGATTATGGAAGGGGAACTAACTATGGCTACACCTTC. This codes for CASSQDYGRGTNYGYTF.

This chain joins TRBV2 and TRBJ2-1; D uncertain. V lost 6 bases and J lost 0, with 9 bases in between. The CDR3 is 14 amino acids. Germline-derived CDR1 and CDR2 are SNHLY and FYNNEI. DNA for the CDR3: TGTGCCAGCAGGGTGGCTAGCTCCTACAATGAGCAGTTCTTC. Residues: CASRVASSYNEQFF.